What follows are 7 T cell receptor beta chains derived from one specimen sequenced in a study of shared clonotypes between healthy human individuals. TCRdb's table, derived via immunoSEQ multiplex PCR, lists solely in-frame clones and lacks some. The sample comprises more than 400,000 clones, 81% of which are singletons, and more than 9.5% rests with the top ten. Specimen: PBMCs. All receptors come from a woman aged 35 to 49 in good health. Some clones in this sample may be carry-over from other donors' samples.

Comments on this clone: This is likely an artifact of a read error, given a far larger clone one base away. V gene TRBV5-1 combines with J gene TRBJ1-5, with D perhaps TRBD1 (5 bases). The CDR3 is made up of 13 amino acids. Germline CDR1 reads SGHRS; CDR2 reads YFSETQ. The CDR3 loop reads CASSRDGGQPKHF. The CDR3 DNA reads as TGCGCCAGCAGCCGGGACGGGGGTCAGCCCAAGCATTTT.

J is TRBJ2-2 and V is TRBV6-1; 8 bases are shared with TRBD1. V lost 11 bases to trimming and J lost 1 base; unmatched junction nucleotides: 9. This CDR3 contains 15 residues. Germline V gives CDR1 MNHNS, CDR2 SASEGT. This CDR3 is CASLRGTGNTGELFF. The CDR3 nucleotides are TGTGCCTCCCTTCGTGGGACAGGGAACACCGGGGAGCTGTTTTTT.

This clone was counted once. This chain connects TRBV10-3 to TRBJ2-5, with 15 bases identical to TRBD2. With 2 bases clipped from V and 5 bases from J, the junction kept 6 bases outside the gene matches. The CDR3 spans 17 residues. The V gene's germline CDR1 is ENHRY and CDR2 SYGVKD. The CDR3 DNA reads TGTGCCATCAGTGAGGGACTAGCGGGAGGGAAGATCGAGACCCAGTACTTC. This codes for CAISEGLAGGKIETQYF.

Many counts were recorded for this clone. The chain recombines TRBV27 with TRBJ2-2; a possible D gene is TRBD2 (5 bases). CDR1 and CDR2 from the germline V gene are MNHEY and SMNVEV (reference sequence). V dropped 4 bases and J dropped 1 base, with 16 bases sitting between them. This CDR3 has 17 amino acids. As DNA, the CDR3 is TGTGCCAGCAGTTCCCGGGGTGGGTTCGGGAACACCGGGGAGCTGTTTTTT. The encoded protein is CASSSRGGFGNTGELFF.

The chain couples TRBV28 to TRBJ2-7, with unresolved D. The CDR3 extends over 13 amino acids. Germline V gene sequence: CDR1 MDHEN, CDR2 SYDVKM. The V end was cut by 3 bases, the J end by 7 bases, with 13 bases between. CDR3 nucleotide sequence: TGTGCCAGCAGTTTCGGACCCGTGGTGGAGCAGTACTTC. Amino acid sequence: CASSFGPVVEQYF.

As concerns this clone: The same CDR3 can be traced to other DNA sequences in this sample. Here the CDR3 reads CASSPRGGQGDKQYF. The CDR3 DNA follows: TGTGCCAGCAGCCCTCGCGGGGGGCAGGGGGACAAGCAGTACTTC. This rearrangement joins TRBV11-2 to TRBJ2-7; TRBD2 might be the D (8 bases). Trimming shortened V by 5 bases and J by 8 bases, and 22 bases separated the two germline ends. Germline V gives CDR1 SGHAT, CDR2 FQNNGV. This CDR3 is 15 amino acids long.

This chain uses TRBV5-1 with TRBJ2-4; 7 bases match TRBD2. Trimming cost V 5 bases and J 6 bases; bases outside gene matches: 8. Germline lookup yields CDR1 SGHRS and CDR2 YFSETQ. The CDR3 consists of 14 residues. The CDR3 DNA follows: TGCGCCAGCAGTGCAGCTAGCGGAACAAACATTCAGTACTTC. Its translation is CASSAASGTNIQYF. The entire variable domain, with the rest obtained from reference TRBV5-1 and TRBJ2-4, is as follows: KAGVTQTPRYLIKTRGQQVTLSCSPISGHRSVSWYQQTPGQGLQFLFEYFSETQRNKGNFPGRFSGRQFSNSRSEMNVSTLELGDSALYLCASSAASGTNIQYFGAGTRLSVL.